The present TCR beta chain was sequenced within a study of cytomegalovirus exposure and HLA in healthy donors. The wider study: For the approximately 360 genotyped donors, more than 65% fell within the Caucasian-associated ancestry cluster.

Germline lookup yields CDR1 MDHEN and CDR2 SYDVKM. The CDR3 contains 14 residues. V was trimmed by 3 bases and J by 0 bases, leaving 9 bases between them. The PCR ran on 60 Vbeta and 13 Jbeta primers. The method was immunoSEQ multiplex PCR; TCRdb's version includes in-frame clones alone and lacks a portion of them. The sample carries 120,000 or so clones, approximately 76% recorded once. What was sequenced was PBMCs. The genes are TRBV28 and TRBJ2-7, with D possibly TRBD2 on 6 matching bases. This TCR was sampled from a man aged 50 or older in good health and CMV-seropositive. CDR3 amino acids: CASSLRGPSYEQYF. CDR3 sequence (DNA): TGTGCCAGCAGTTTGCGGGGCCCCTCCTACGAGCAGTACTTC.